This T cell receptor (beta chain) derives from a study of control samples from healthy donors and cancer patients. J gave up 2 bases and V 1 base, and 3 bases lay outside the gene matches. The V gene's germline CDR1 is SGHTA and CDR2 FQGNSA. This CDR3 has 15 residues. Method: immunoSEQ multiplex PCR; TCRdb's copy keeps in-frame clones and lacks some. The repertoire includes tens of thousands of clones, around 87% of them detected once, and roughly 5.7% sits in the top ten. The chain uses TRBV7-2 and TRBJ2-7, with 9 bases fitting TRBD2. The sequence was obtained from a man in his 60s with colorectal cancer. Sequencing used PBMCs. The CDR3 DNA sequence: TGTGCCAGCAGCTTAGATGCGGGGGGGGCCTACGAGCAGTACTTC. Its protein product is CASSLDAGGAYEQYF.